The 14 T cell receptor beta chains below come from one sample, sequenced in a study of control samples from healthy donors and cancer patients. Clones were read by immunoSEQ multiplex PCR, and TCRdb kept only the in-frame ones, dropping some. Here the sample spans about 150,000 clones, about 94% being singletons. Sequencing was performed on blood. Receptors were obtained from a man in his forties in good health.

The DNA of the CDR3 is TGTGCCAGCAGTGGGACAGGGGCCCACTATGGCTACACCTTC. Amino acids: CASSGTGAHYGYTF. This chain connects TRBV28 to TRBJ1-2, with 10 bases fitting TRBD1. The CDR3 is made up of 14 amino acids. V lost 5 bases to trimming and J lost 3 bases; unmatched junction nucleotides: 3. Germline loops: CDR1 MDHEN, CDR2 SYDVKM.

The V gene is TRBV12-3 or TRBV12-4, the J gene TRBJ2-5; D gene ambiguous. The V and J ends lost 5 bases and 2 bases respectively, with 3 bases between them. The CDR3 loop spans 11 amino acids. The CDR3 coding sequence is TGTGCCAGCAGTCGACAAGAGACCCAGTACTTC. It encodes CASSRQETQYF.

The J gene is TRBJ1-6, the V gene TRBV6-2 or TRBV6-3, with TRBD1 as a possible D gene (6 bases). The CDR3 has 15 residues. The germline V gene encodes CDR1 MNHEY and CDR2 SVGEGT. V was trimmed by 2 bases and J by 7 bases, leaving 12 bases between them. CDR3 DNA: TGTGCCAGCAGTTACCGCGGGGGCCTAAATTCACCCCTCCACTTT. This translates into CASSYRGGLNSPLHF.

The chain recombines TRBV11-2 with TRBJ2-7, with D perhaps TRBD2 (5 bases). Germline-derived CDR1 and CDR2 are SGHAT and FQNNGV. V was clipped by 5 bases and J by 6 bases, with 17 bases between them. The CDR3 loop spans 14 amino acids. Here the CDR3 reads CASSPGLATGEQYF. DNA for the CDR3: TGTGCCAGCAGCCCGGGGTTAGCGACCGGCGAGCAGTACTTC.

Here the CDR3 DNA reads TGTGCCAGCAGCACCCGCTCTGTAGAGACCCAGTACTTC. Encoded protein: CASSTRSVETQYF. V gene TRBV11-2 combines with J gene TRBJ2-5; no firm D call. There are 13 residues in the CDR3. V gave up 5 bases and J gave up 4 bases, with 11 bases separating them. CDR1 is SGHAT and CDR2 is FQNNGV in the germline V gene.

J is TRBJ1-4 and V is TRBV19; 9 bases map to TRBD1. The CDR3 covers 14 residues. V was clipped by 3 bases and J by 5 bases; unmatched bases: 1. Germline-derived CDR1 and CDR2 are LNHDA and SQIVND (reference sequence). The DNA for the CDR3 is TGTGCCAGTAGTATTGGGACAGGGAATGAAAAACTGTTTTTT. Translation gives CASSIGTGNEKLFF.

V gene TRBV18 combines with J gene TRBJ1-2; D remains ambiguous. The CDR3 is made up of 13 amino acids. With 4 bases removed from V and 1 base from J, the gap between germline ends came to 7 bases. Per germline, CDR1 KGHSH and CDR2 LQKENI. The CDR3 bases are TGTGCCAGCTCACTCCGGTTTAACTATGGCTACACCTTC. Translating gives CASSLRFNYGYTF.

This sequence joins TRBV7-2 and TRBJ1-4; a possible D gene is TRBD1 (6 bases). The CDR3 runs 17 residues. The germline V gene has CDR1 SGHTA and CDR2 FQGNSA. The ends were cut back, 5 bases at V and 2 bases at J, with 18 bases in the middle. The CDR3, as DNA: TGTGCCAGCAGCATCTTTGAGGGGGGGGGCACTAATGAAAAACTGTTTTTT. Residues: CASSIFEGGGTNEKLFF.

The chain couples TRBV5-1 to TRBJ1-3; D possibly corresponds to TRBD1 (6 bases). CDR1 and CDR2 (germline): SGHRS, YFSETQ. This CDR3 region has 17 residues. Trimming took 0 bases from V and 2 from J, leaving 15 bases between them. The chain's CDR3 is CASSLAPQGTTGNTIYF. The DNA for the CDR3 is TGCGCCAGCAGCTTGGCTCCCCAGGGGACGACTGGAAACACCATATATTTT.

The chain couples TRBV28 to TRBJ1-5; no clear D. Germline V CDR1 and CDR2: MDHEN, SYDVKM. The V and J ends lost 7 bases and 4 bases respectively, with 8 bases between them. CDR3 length: 12 residues. The CDR3 protein is CASMRANQPQHF. CDR3 DNA: TGTGCCAGCATGAGGGCGAATCAGCCCCAGCATTTT.

The V gene is TRBV30, the J gene TRBJ1-6, with D possibly matching TRBD1 (5 bases). Trimming removed 1 base from V and 10 bases from J, with 14 bases in between. The CDR3 runs 14 residues. The germline gives CDR1 GTSNPN, CDR2 SVGIG (reference sequence). The CDR3 nucleotides read TGTGCCTGGAGTGCGGGGCCGGTGGGATCACCCCTCCACTTT. Translated: CAWSAGPVGSPLHF.

This clone was picked up one time. The rearrangement links TRBV10-3 to TRBJ1-1, with a weak D call TRBD1 (5 bases). V lost 6 bases, J lost 6 bases, and 11 bases lay in between. The germline gives CDR1 ENHRY, CDR2 SYGVKD. This CDR3 is 12 amino acids long. The CDR3 DNA sequence: TGTGCCATCAGGGGGCAGGCCTCTGAAGCTTTCTTT. Translated: CAIRGQASEAFF.

The rearrangement uses TRBV7-9 and TRBJ2-7; no clear D gene. The CDR3 consists of 13 residues. With 5 bases removed from V and 3 bases from J, the gap between germline ends came to 11 bases. Per germline, CDR1 SEHNR and CDR2 FQNEAQ (reference sequence). CDR3 amino acids: CASSTSAIYEQYF. Here the CDR3 DNA reads TGTGCCAGCAGCACCTCGGCGATCTACGAGCAGTACTTC.

V is TRBV5-1 and J is TRBJ2-1; maybe TRBD2 (6 bases). The CDR3 totals 17 residues. CDR1 and CDR2 (germline): SGHRS, YFSETQ. V lost 0 bases and J 5 bases, leaving 18 bases between the germline ends. Written as DNA, the CDR3 is TGCGCCAGCAGCTTGGCCTTAGGAGTAGCGGAAAACAATGAGCAGTTCTTC. Translated: CASSLALGVAENNEQFF.